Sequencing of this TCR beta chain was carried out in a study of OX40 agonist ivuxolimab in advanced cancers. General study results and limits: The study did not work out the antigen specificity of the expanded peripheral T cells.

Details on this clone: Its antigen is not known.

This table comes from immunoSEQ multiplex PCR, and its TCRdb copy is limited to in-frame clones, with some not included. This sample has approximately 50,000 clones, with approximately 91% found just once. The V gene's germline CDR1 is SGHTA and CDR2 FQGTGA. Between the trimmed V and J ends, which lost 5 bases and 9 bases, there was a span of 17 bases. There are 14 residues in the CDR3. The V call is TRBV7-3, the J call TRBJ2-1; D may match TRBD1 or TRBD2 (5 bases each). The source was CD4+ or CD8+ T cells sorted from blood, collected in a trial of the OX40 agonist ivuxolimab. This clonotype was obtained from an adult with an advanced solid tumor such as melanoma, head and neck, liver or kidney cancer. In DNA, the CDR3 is TGTGCCAGCAGCCCCCTCTTGGGGGAAAGTGAGCAGTTCTTC. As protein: CASSPLLGESEQFF.